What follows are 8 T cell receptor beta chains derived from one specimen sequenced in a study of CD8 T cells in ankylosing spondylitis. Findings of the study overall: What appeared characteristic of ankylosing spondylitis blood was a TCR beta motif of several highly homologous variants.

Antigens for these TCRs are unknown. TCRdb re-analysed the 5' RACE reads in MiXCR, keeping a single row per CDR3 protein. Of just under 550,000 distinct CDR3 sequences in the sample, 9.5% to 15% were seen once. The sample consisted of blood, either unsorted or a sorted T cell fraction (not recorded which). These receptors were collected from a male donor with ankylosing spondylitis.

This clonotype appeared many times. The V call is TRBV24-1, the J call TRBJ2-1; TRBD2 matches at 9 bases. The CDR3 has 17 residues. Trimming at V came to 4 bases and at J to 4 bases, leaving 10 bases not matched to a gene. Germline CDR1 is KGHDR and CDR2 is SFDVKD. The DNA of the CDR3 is TGTGCCACCAGTGACCCTGTAGCGGGAGCCTATTACAATGAGCAGTTCTTC. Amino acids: CATSDPVAGAYYNEQFF.

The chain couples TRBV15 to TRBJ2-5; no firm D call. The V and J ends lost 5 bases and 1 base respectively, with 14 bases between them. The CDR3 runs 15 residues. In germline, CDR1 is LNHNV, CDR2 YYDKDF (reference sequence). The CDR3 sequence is CATSVSRNFQETQYF. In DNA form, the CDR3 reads TGTGCCACCAGCGTCAGCAGGAACTTCCAAGAGACCCAGTACTTC.

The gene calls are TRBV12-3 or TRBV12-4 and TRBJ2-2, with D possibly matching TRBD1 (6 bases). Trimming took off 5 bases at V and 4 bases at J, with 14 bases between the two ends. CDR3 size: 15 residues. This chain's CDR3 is CASSPLRGGTGELFF. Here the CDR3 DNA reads TGTGCCAGCAGTCCGCTGCGAGGGGGCACCGGGGAGCTGTTTTTT.

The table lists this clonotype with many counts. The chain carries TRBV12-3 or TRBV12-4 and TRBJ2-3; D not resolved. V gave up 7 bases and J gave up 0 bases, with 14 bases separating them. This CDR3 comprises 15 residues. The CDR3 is CASMSSWRSTDTQYF. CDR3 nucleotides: TGTGCCAGCATGAGTAGCTGGCGTAGCACAGATACGCAGTATTTT.

Here the CDR3 reads CASESTAVPGYGYTF. CDR3 sequence (DNA): TGTGCTAGTGAATCCACCGCAGTCCCAGGCTATGGCTACACCTTC. V gene TRBV12-5 combines with J gene TRBJ1-2; D is undetermined. The germline CDR1 and CDR2 sequences are LGHNT and FRNRAP. There are 15 residues in the CDR3. V lost 7 bases, J lost 4 bases, and 19 bases lay in between.

CDR3 sequence reads: CSATPAGQPQHF. The DNA of the CDR3 is TGCAGTGCCACCCCGGCTGGACAGCCCCAGCATTTT. The gene calls are TRBV20-1 and TRBJ1-5; D not resolved. The CDR3 extends over 12 amino acids. The V gene lost 6 bases and the J gene lost 7 bases, with 13 bases spanning the gap. The germline V gene encodes CDR1 DFQATT and CDR2 SNEGSKA (reference sequence).

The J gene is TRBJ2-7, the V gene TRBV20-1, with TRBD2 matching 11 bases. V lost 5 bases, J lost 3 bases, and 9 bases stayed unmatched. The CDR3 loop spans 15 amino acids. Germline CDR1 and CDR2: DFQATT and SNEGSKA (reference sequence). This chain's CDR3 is CSALDSGRAFYEQYF. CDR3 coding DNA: TGCAGTGCTCTCGATAGCGGGAGGGCCTTCTACGAGCAGTACTTC.

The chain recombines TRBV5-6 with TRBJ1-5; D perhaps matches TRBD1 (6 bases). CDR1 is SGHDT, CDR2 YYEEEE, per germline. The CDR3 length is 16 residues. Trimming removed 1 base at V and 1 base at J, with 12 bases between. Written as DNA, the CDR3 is TGTGCCAGCAGCTTGTGGGGGGCGTTGAGCAATCAGCCCCAGCATTTT. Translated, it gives CASSLWGALSNQPQHF. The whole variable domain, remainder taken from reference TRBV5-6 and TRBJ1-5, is DAGVTQSPTHLIKTRGQQVTLRCSPKSGHDTVSWYQQALGQGPQFIFQYYEEEERQRGNFPDRFSGHQFPNYSSELNVNALLLGDSALYLCASSLWGALSNQPQHFGDGTRLSIL.